This TCR beta chain emerged from a study of T cells expressing NK-cell markers. For the study at large: The TCR beta repertoires were obtained from sorted CD3+CD56+NKG2C+, CD3+CD56+NKG2C- and CD3+CD56-NKG2C+ T cells. Study-wide results and caveats: In five to seven donors, dominant CD3+CD56+NKG2C+ clonotypes ranked among the top 10 CD8+ clonotypes.

TCRdb reprocessed the 5' RACE reads; each CDR3 protein has one entry and no DNA is given. This table lists about 260,000 distinct CDR3 sequences. Concerning this clonotype: Its antigen is as yet unknown.

Germline CDR1 MNHEY, CDR2 SVGAGI. This CDR3 is built from 12 residues. This receptor was identified in a man in his late teens or twenties in good health. Sequenced sample: blood T cells: a sorted CD56 or NKG2C T cell subset, CD4+ or CD8+ T cells, or bulk PBMC T cells (not recorded which). The V and J genes are TRBV6-5 and TRBJ2-1; TCRdb reports TRBD1, a call that lacks DNA to check it against. CDR3 sequence: CASTTPPSEQFF.